Each of the 21 T cell receptor beta chains below was sequenced from the same sample in a study of blood T cell repertoires in COVID-19. Assay used: immunoSEQ multiplex PCR; TCRdb lists only in-frame clones, some missing. This table holds under 150,000 clones, 84% found once. Sequenced material: PBMCs or T cells enriched from blood (not recorded which). The receptor source for this set is a man aged 50 to 60 in a cohort exposed to, infected with or recovered from COVID-19 (not recorded which).

The chain is built from TRBV27 and TRBJ2-7; D might be TRBD2 (5 bases). The CDR3 totals 17 residues. V gave up 1 base and J gave up 2 bases, with 18 bases separating them. CDR1 and CDR2 (germline): MNHEY, SMNVEV (reference sequence). CDR3: CASSLYSPTTGTYEQYF. The CDR3 DNA follows: TGTGCCAGCAGTTTATATAGCCCGACTACCGGGACCTACGAGCAGTACTTC.

This chain joins TRBV19 and TRBJ1-3; a possible D gene is TRBD1 (5 bases). Trimming removed 7 bases at V and 0 bases at J, with 13 bases between. The germline gives CDR1 LNHDA, CDR2 SQIVND (reference sequence). The CDR3 runs 15 residues. The CDR3 sequence: CASKPGLISGNTIYF. CDR3 DNA sequence: TGTGCCAGTAAACCGGGACTCATCTCTGGAAACACCATATATTTT.

This clone was recorded a few times. This sequence joins TRBV7-9 and TRBJ1-2; D remains ambiguous. The CDR3 covers 16 residues. Germline-derived CDR1 and CDR2 are SEHNR and FQNEAQ (reference sequence). Trimming took 3 bases from V and 1 from J, leaving 15 bases between them. CDR3 region: CASSFPPSQFNYGYTF. CDR3 bases: TGTGCCAGCAGCTTCCCTCCTTCCCAGTTTAACTATGGCTACACCTTC.

The CDR3: CASSSRTSGVKDTQYF. In DNA form, the CDR3 reads TGTGCCAGCAGCTCCCGGACTAGCGGGGTCAAAGATACGCAGTATTTT. The V gene is TRBV7-2, the J gene TRBJ2-3; 12 nucleotides match TRBD2. Germline CDR1 SGHTA, CDR2 FQGNSA. Unmatched junction bases numbered 7, after V lost 4 bases and J lost 5 bases. The CDR3 has 16 amino acids.

This chain connects TRBV19 to TRBJ1-2, with 9 nucleotides matching TRBD1. CDR3 length: 14 amino acids. Losses at the gene ends were 2 bases for V and 8 bases for J; bases not matched to a gene: 6. Germline assignment: CDR1 LNHDA and CDR2 SQIVND (reference sequence). The CDR3 spells CASSIRQGVSGYTF. Written as DNA, the CDR3 is TGTGCCAGTAGTATACGACAGGGGGTGTCGGGCTACACCTTC.

V gene TRBV20-1 combines with J gene TRBJ1-6, with TRBD1 matching 9 bases. Germline assignment: CDR1 DFQATT and CDR2 SNEGSKA (reference sequence). The length of the CDR3 is 15 residues. The V gene end was trimmed by 3 bases and the J gene end by 7 bases; junction bases not matched to a gene: 7. In DNA, the CDR3 is TGCAGTGCTAGTCCCGGGACAGGGAGCAATTCACCCCTCCACTTT. Its translation: CSASPGTGSNSPLHF.

V gene TRBV10-1 combines with J gene TRBJ2-1; D is possibly TRBD1 (5 bases). Between the trimmed V and J ends, which lost 2 bases and 3 bases, there was a span of 11 bases. This CDR3 has 15 residues. CDR1 is WNHNN, CDR2 SYGVQD, per germline (reference sequence). This CDR3 reads CASSEADNLYNEQFF. The CDR3 nucleotides read TGCGCCAGCAGTGAGGCGGACAACCTCTACAATGAGCAGTTCTTC.

The rearrangement joins TRBV10-3 to TRBJ1-2; D call uncertain. The CDR3 totals 11 residues. Per germline, CDR1 ENHRY and CDR2 SYGVKD. The ends were cut back, 4 bases at V and 8 bases at J, with 8 bases in the middle. CDR3 amino acids: CAISVFGGYTF. CDR3 coding DNA: TGTGCCATCAGTGTCTTCGGGGGCTACACCTTC.

The chain has TRBV7-2 and TRBJ2-3; 8 nucleotides agree with TRBD2. This CDR3 has 15 residues. Germline-derived CDR1 and CDR2 are SGHTA and FQGNSA. The V and J ends lost 4 bases and 3 bases, in that order; junction bases with no gene match: 6. The CDR3 spells CASSSGGEATDTQYF. The CDR3 DNA sequence: TGTGCCAGCAGCTCCGGGGGGGAAGCAACAGATACGCAGTATTTT.

This clone appeared a few times. The chain has TRBV19 and TRBJ1-1; no clear D gene. From germline, CDR1 is LNHDA and CDR2 SQIVND (reference sequence). V was trimmed by 2 bases and J by 3 bases, leaving 7 bases between them. The CDR3 has 13 residues. DNA for the CDR3: TGTGCCAGTAGTATACGGGGTTACACTGAAGCTTTCTTT. It yields the protein CASSIRGYTEAFF.

CDR3 sequence: CATIRDRAGTGELFF. The CDR3, as DNA: TGTGCCACCATCCGGGACAGGGCTGGGACCGGGGAGCTGTTTTTT. The rearrangement uses TRBV15 and TRBJ2-2; 9 bases align to TRBD1. This CDR3 has 15 residues. V lost 7 bases, J lost 5 bases, and 8 bases stayed unmatched. Germline-derived CDR1 and CDR2 are LNHNV and YYDKDF (reference sequence). The entire variable domain, with the rest obtained from reference TRBV15 and TRBJ2-2, is as follows: DAMVIQNPRYQVTQFGKPVTLSCSQTLNHNVMYWYQQKSSQAPKLLFHYYDKDFNNEADTPDNFQSRRPNTSFCFLDIRSPGLGDTAMYLCATIRDRAGTGELFFGEGSRLTVL.

V gene TRBV19 combines with J gene TRBJ1-2; the match to TRBD1 covers 7 bases. V lost 9 bases to trimming and J lost 4 bases; unmatched junction nucleotides: 20. The CDR3 totals 17 residues. Germline V gives CDR1 LNHDA, CDR2 SQIVND (reference sequence). The CDR3 DNA is TGTGCCAGCCTAAGACAGGGCGGGCTTTCGCGAGGCTATGGCTACACCTTC. Translation: CASLRQGGLSRGYGYTF. The full variable domain, rest sourced from reference TRBV19 and TRBJ1-2, is DGGITQSPKYLFRKEGQNVTLSCEQNLNHDAMYWYRQDPGQGLRLIYYSQIVNDFQKGDIAEGYSVSREKKESFPLTVTSAQKNPTAFYLCASLRQGGLSRGYGYTFGSGTRLTVV.

The V gene is TRBV4-1, the J gene TRBJ1-5, with D maybe TRBD1 (5 bases). The CDR3 covers 15 residues. V gave up 1 base and J gave up 6 bases, with 13 bases separating them. Germline CDR1 and CDR2: MGHRA and YSYEKL. This chain's CDR3 is CASSQVSGGSQPQHF. The DNA of the CDR3 is TGCGCCAGCAGCCAAGTAAGCGGGGGGAGTCAGCCCCAGCATTTT.

The chain employs TRBV3-1 (or the pseudogene TRBV3-2) and TRBJ2-7; D is ambiguous. Germline V gene data show CDR1 as LGHDT and CDR2 as YNNKEL (reference sequence). The CDR3 covers 14 residues. V was pared by 1 base and J by 0 bases, with 7 bases between. In DNA form, the CDR3 reads TGTGCCAGCAGCCAAGTCTACCCCTCCTACGAGCAGTACTTC. It translates to CASSQVYPSYEQYF.

This clone was seen a single time. The sample holds other DNA sequences that translate to the same CDR3. The chain combines TRBV11-3 with TRBJ1-1; D is ambiguous. V was pared by 1 base and J by 1 base, with 7 bases between. The CDR3 length is 14 residues. Germline loops: CDR1 SGHNT, CDR2 YENEEA. CDR3 in DNA: TGTGCCAGCAGCTTAGGTGCGGGGAACACTGAAGCTTTCTTT. Encoded protein: CASSLGAGNTEAFF.

The V and J genes are TRBV10-1 and TRBJ1-1, with unresolved D. The CDR3 loop spans 12 amino acids. The V gene lost 0 bases and the J gene lost 10 bases, with 9 bases spanning the gap. Germline CDR1 reads WNHNN; CDR2 reads SYGVQD (reference sequence). The CDR3 DNA reads TGCGCCAGCAGTGAGTCGGGGAGGGCAGCTTTCTTT. Translating it yields CASSESGRAAFF.

This chain links TRBV21-1 with TRBJ1-5; TRBD1 is the table's D call and was not checked against the DNA. TRBV21-1 has pseudogene status. The CDR3 extends over 13 amino acids. CDR3 sequence: CASSKAQGQPQHF. In DNA form, the CDR3 reads TGTGCCAGCAGCAAAGCACAGGGGCAGCCCCAGCATTTT.

The chain uses TRBV9 and TRBJ2-5; 7 bases agree with TRBD2. J gave up 3 bases and V 4 bases, and 6 bases lay outside the gene matches. Germline V CDR1 and CDR2: SGDLS, YYNGEE. The CDR3 sequence is 14 residues long. CDR3 in amino acids: CASSRGVGEETQYF. The CDR3 DNA follows: TGTGCCAGCAGCCGGGGGGTAGGAGAAGAGACCCAGTACTTC.

The chain employs TRBV7-9 and TRBJ2-1; TRBD2 matches at 7 bases. This CDR3 spans 15 amino acids. The germline gives CDR1 SEHNR, CDR2 FQNEAQ (reference sequence). V shed 1 base, J shed 7 bases, and the junction held 7 bases outside the gene matches. This chain's CDR3 is CASSLEGGPGNEQFF. In nucleotides, the CDR3 is TGTGCCAGCAGCTTAGAGGGAGGGCCCGGGAATGAGCAGTTCTTC.

The V call is TRBV24-1, the J call TRBJ2-1; 8 nucleotides align to TRBD2. The CDR3 is made up of 15 amino acids. Trimming removed 5 bases from V and 8 bases from J; junction bases left unmatched: 10. The V gene's germline CDR1 is KGHDR and CDR2 SFDVKD. The CDR3 DNA reads TGTGCCACCAGTGGGCTTAGCGGGAAAATGGATGAGCAGTTCTTC. It codes for CATSGLSGKMDEQFF.

The chain combines TRBV28 with TRBJ1-1; a weak D match, TRBD1 (5 bases). The CDR3 is 13 residues long. V shed 3 bases and J shed 1 base, with 6 bases lying between them. Germline CDR1 is MDHEN and CDR2 is SYDVKM. CDR3 bases: TGTGCCAGCAGTTTGCAGGGGAACACTGAAGCTTTCTTT. Its translation: CASSLQGNTEAFF.